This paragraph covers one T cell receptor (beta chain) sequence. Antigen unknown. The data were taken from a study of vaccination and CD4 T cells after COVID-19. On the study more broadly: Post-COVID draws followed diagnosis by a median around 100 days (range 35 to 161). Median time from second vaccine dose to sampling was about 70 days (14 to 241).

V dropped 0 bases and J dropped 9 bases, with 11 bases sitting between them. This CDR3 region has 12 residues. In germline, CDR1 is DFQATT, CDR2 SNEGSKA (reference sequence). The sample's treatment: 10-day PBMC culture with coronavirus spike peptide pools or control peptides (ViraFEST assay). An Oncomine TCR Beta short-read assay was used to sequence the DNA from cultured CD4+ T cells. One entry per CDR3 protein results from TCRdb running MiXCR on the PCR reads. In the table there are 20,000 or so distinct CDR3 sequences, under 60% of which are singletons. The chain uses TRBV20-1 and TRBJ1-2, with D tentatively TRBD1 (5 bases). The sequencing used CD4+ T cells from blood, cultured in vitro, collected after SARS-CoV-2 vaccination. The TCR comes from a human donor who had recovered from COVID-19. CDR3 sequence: CSAREGAGSYTF. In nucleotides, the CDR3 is TGCAGTGCTAGAGAAGGGGCGGGCAGCTACACCTTC.